Listed below are T cell receptor beta chains from one sample, sequenced in a study of shared clonotypes between healthy human individuals. Only in-frame clones appear in the TCRdb table, and some are missing; sequencing was by immunoSEQ multiplex PCR. Of 330,000 or so clones in the sample, over 65% are singletons; the top ten hold over 9%. Material for sequencing was memory CD4+ T cells sorted from blood. The receptors stem from a man aged 25-40 years in good health. CDR3s include the opening cysteine and the closing phenylalanine or tryptophan. Each record gives: clone size, V gene, CDR3 length, D gene, J gene, CDR3 DNA, CDR3 protein. A D gene is named only where the DNA matches it firmly. Some rows mark clone size as missing; the rest say once, few, many or name a class of expanded clone.

clone_size: once
v_call: TRBV9
cdr3_length: 16
d_call: .
j_call: TRBJ2-7
cdr3_nt: TGTGCCAGCATGGACGCAAGCGGTCCTAGGTCAGGCGAGCAGTACTTC
cdr3_aa: CASMDASGPRSGEQYF

clone_size: .
v_call: TRBV5-5
cdr3_length: 13
d_call: TRBD1
j_call: TRBJ1-1
cdr3_nt: TGTGCCAGCAGCTTGAACAGGGGCACTGAAGCTTTCTTT
cdr3_aa: CASSLNRGTEAFF

clone_size: .
v_call: TRBV19
cdr3_length: 14
d_call: TRBD2
j_call: TRBJ2-7
cdr3_nt: TGTGCCAGTAGACCCACTAGCGGGACCTACGAGCAGTACTTC
cdr3_aa: CASRPTSGTYEQYF

clone_size: .
v_call: TRBV18
cdr3_length: 13
d_call: .
j_call: TRBJ2-7
cdr3_nt: TGTGCCAGCTCCCAGGGCAAGCCCTACGAGCAGTACTTC
cdr3_aa: CASSQGKPYEQYF

clone_size: .
v_call: TRBV5-1
cdr3_length: 18
d_call: .
j_call: TRBJ2-5
cdr3_nt: TGCGCCAGCAGCTCCCGGGACATCCGCACCCCTTTCCAAGAGACCCAGTACTTC
cdr3_aa: CASSSRDIRTPFQETQYF

clone_size: .
v_call: TRBV9
cdr3_length: 18
d_call: TRBD1
j_call: TRBJ2-6
cdr3_nt: TGTGCCAGCAGCGTAGGTGGAGAGGGGGCGGCTGGGGCCAACGTCCTGACTTTC
cdr3_aa: CASSVGGEGAAGANVLTF

clone_size: few
v_call: TRBV27
cdr3_length: 14
d_call: .
j_call: TRBJ2-1
cdr3_nt: TGTGCCAGCAGTTTTTCACGTCTCGGGGGTGAGCAGTTCTTC
cdr3_aa: CASSFSRLGGEQFF

clone_size: few
v_call: TRBV28
cdr3_length: 15
d_call: .
j_call: TRBJ2-3
cdr3_nt: TGTGCCAGCAGGCCTACGGGAGTGGGGGCAGATACGCAGTATTTT
cdr3_aa: CASRPTGVGADTQYF

clone_size: .
v_call: TRBV18
cdr3_length: 14
d_call: .
j_call: TRBJ1-1
cdr3_nt: TGTGCCAGCTCACCGACAGGTTTCTACACTGAAGCTTTCTTT
cdr3_aa: CASSPTGFYTEAFF

clone_size: .
v_call: TRBV28
cdr3_length: 12
d_call: .
j_call: TRBJ1-2
cdr3_nt: TGTGCCAGCAGTCCCGGACAGTATCGCTACACCTTC
cdr3_aa: CASSPGQYRYTF

clone_size: .
v_call: TRBV9
cdr3_length: 18
d_call: TRBD1
j_call: TRBJ2-6
cdr3_nt: TGTGCCAGCAGCCAGGATACAGGGGGCGCGTCTGGGGCCAACGTCCTGACTTTC
cdr3_aa: CASSQDTGGASGANVLTF

clone_size: .
v_call: TRBV5-4
cdr3_length: 15
d_call: TRBD1
j_call: TRBJ2-3
cdr3_nt: TGTGCCAGCAGCTTGGGGGACAGGGGAAGGAATACGCAGTATTTT
cdr3_aa: CASSLGDRGRNTQYF

clone_size: once
v_call: TRBV4-1
cdr3_length: 17
d_call: .
j_call: TRBJ1-3
cdr3_nt: TGCGCCAGCAGCGACGTTCTCGGGGGACGGGTTGGAAACACCATATATTTT
cdr3_aa: CASSDVLGGRVGNTIYF

clone_size: .
v_call: TRBV21-1
cdr3_length: 13
d_call: .
j_call: TRBJ2-5
cdr3_nt: TGTGCCAGCAGCAAAAGGGCGGTAGAGACCCAGTACTTC
cdr3_aa: CASSKRAVETQYF

clone_size: .
v_call: TRBV27
cdr3_length: 12
d_call: TRBD1
j_call: TRBJ1-5
cdr3_nt: TGTGCCAGCAGGAGAGGGGGCCAGCCCCAGCATTTT
cdr3_aa: CASRRGGQPQHF

clone_size: .
v_call: TRBV5-8
cdr3_length: 15
d_call: TRBD2
j_call: TRBJ2-3
cdr3_nt: TGTGCCAGCAGCCAACTAGCGGGGGGCACAGATACGCAGTATTTT
cdr3_aa: CASSQLAGGTDTQYF

clone_size: .
v_call: TRBV5-4
cdr3_length: 15
d_call: .
j_call: TRBJ2-7
cdr3_nt: TGTGCCAGCAGCTTCTCATCAGGGTTACTCTACGAGCAGTACTTC
cdr3_aa: CASSFSSGLLYEQYF

clone_size: .
v_call: TRBV27
cdr3_length: 14
d_call: TRBD2
j_call: TRBJ2-1
cdr3_nt: TGTGCCAGCGAGACTAGCGGGAAAAGTCATGAGCAGTTCTTC
cdr3_aa: CASETSGKSHEQFF

clone_size: .
v_call: TRBV9
cdr3_length: 13
d_call: .
j_call: TRBJ2-3
cdr3_nt: TGTGCCAGCAGCGTGTCCCCCACAGATACGCAGTATTTT
cdr3_aa: CASSVSPTDTQYF

clone_size: .
v_call: TRBV29-1
cdr3_length: 11
d_call: TRBD2
j_call: TRBJ2-1
cdr3_nt: TGCAGCGTTAATAGCGGGAGTGCCAGGTTCTTC
cdr3_aa: CSVNSGSARFF

clone_size: once
v_call: TRBV29-1
cdr3_length: 14
d_call: .
j_call: TRBJ1-1
cdr3_nt: TGCAGCTCCTCAAAACCCGGCTCGAACACTGAAGCTTTCTTT
cdr3_aa: CSSSKPGSNTEAFF

clone_size: .
v_call: TRBV11-2
cdr3_length: 13
d_call: .
j_call: TRBJ1-2
cdr3_nt: TGTGCCACCCGGGCCGGGGGGGCGCGGGGCTACACCTTC
cdr3_aa: CATRAGGARGYTF

clone_size: .
v_call: TRBV9
cdr3_length: 14
d_call: TRBD1
j_call: TRBJ2-7
cdr3_nt: TGTGCCAGCAGCGTAGACGGACAGGGTCGAGAGCAGTACTTC
cdr3_aa: CASSVDGQGREQYF

clone_size: .
v_call: TRBV5-4
cdr3_length: 12
d_call: .
j_call: TRBJ2-7
cdr3_nt: TGTGCCAGCAGAAACCAGGCAGAGGAGCAGTACTTC
cdr3_aa: CASRNQAEEQYF

clone_size: .
v_call: TRBV10-3
cdr3_length: 13
d_call: .
j_call: TRBJ2-5
cdr3_nt: TGTGCCATCAGTGAAGGAGCGGTAGAGACCCAGTACTTC
cdr3_aa: CAISEGAVETQYF

clone_size: .
v_call: TRBV9
cdr3_length: 16
d_call: .
j_call: TRBJ2-5
cdr3_nt: TGTGCCAGCAGCGAGGCTAGCCCCTCCTTACAAGAGACCCAGTACTTC
cdr3_aa: CASSEASPSLQETQYF

clone_size: .
v_call: TRBV9
cdr3_length: 13
d_call: .
j_call: TRBJ2-5
cdr3_nt: TGTGCCAGCAGCGTAGCGGTGGGAGAGACCCAGTACTTC
cdr3_aa: CASSVAVGETQYF

clone_size: once
v_call: TRBV27
cdr3_length: 12
d_call: .
j_call: TRBJ2-1
cdr3_nt: TGTGCCAGCAGTTTAGTTGGGGCTGAGCAGTTCTTC
cdr3_aa: CASSLVGAEQFF

clone_size: .
v_call: TRBV18
cdr3_length: 17
d_call: .
j_call: TRBJ2-3
cdr3_nt: TGTGCCAGCTCCAAAAAGAGGGGCCCCCAAAGCACAGATACGCAGTATTTT
cdr3_aa: CASSKKRGPQSTDTQYF

clone_size: .
v_call: TRBV30
cdr3_length: 14
d_call: .
j_call: TRBJ2-7
cdr3_nt: TGTGCCTGGAGTGTATTGGGCAGGGGTGGAGAGCAGTACTTC
cdr3_aa: CAWSVLGRGGEQYF

clone_size: .
v_call: TRBV5-1
cdr3_length: 17
d_call: .
j_call: TRBJ2-6
cdr3_nt: TGCGCCAGCAGCTTGGTAACCTTATCCTCTGGGGCCAACGTCCTGACTTTC
cdr3_aa: CASSLVTLSSGANVLTF

clone_size: few
v_call: TRBV5-1
cdr3_length: 13
d_call: .
j_call: TRBJ2-5
cdr3_nt: TGCGCCAGCCGAGGGACACCTCAAGAGACCCAGTACTTC
cdr3_aa: CASRGTPQETQYF

clone_size: .
v_call: TRBV14
cdr3_length: 15
d_call: .
j_call: TRBJ2-3
cdr3_nt: TGTGCCAGCAGCTTGGACCGTTCGCCCACAGATACGCAGTATTTT
cdr3_aa: CASSLDRSPTDTQYF

clone_size: many
v_call: TRBV6-6
cdr3_length: 13
d_call: TRBD1
j_call: TRBJ1-3
cdr3_nt: TGTGCCAGCACTCCCAGGGGGGAGAACACCATATATTTT
cdr3_aa: CASTPRGENTIYF

clone_size: .
v_call: TRBV2
cdr3_length: 14
d_call: .
j_call: TRBJ1-4
cdr3_nt: TGTGCCAGCAAGAGATCGATAGCTAATGAAAAACTGTTTTTT
cdr3_aa: CASKRSIANEKLFF

clone_size: .
v_call: TRBV6-1
cdr3_length: 12
d_call: .
j_call: TRBJ2-1
cdr3_nt: TGTGCCAGCACTACCTCCTACAATGAGCAGTTCTTC
cdr3_aa: CASTTSYNEQFF

clone_size: few
v_call: TRBV4-1
cdr3_length: 15
d_call: .
j_call: TRBJ2-2
cdr3_nt: TGCGCCAGCAGCCAAGGCGCACCGAACACCGGGGAGCTGTTTTTT
cdr3_aa: CASSQGAPNTGELFF

clone_size: .
v_call: TRBV29-1
cdr3_length: 15
d_call: .
j_call: TRBJ2-3
cdr3_nt: TGCAGCGTTGGCGGGACAGCGGCCATCACAGATACGCAGTATTTT
cdr3_aa: CSVGGTAAITDTQYF

clone_size: .
v_call: TRBV28
cdr3_length: 12
d_call: .
j_call: TRBJ2-5
cdr3_nt: TGTGCCAGCAGTTGGGCGTTAGAGACCCAGTACTTC
cdr3_aa: CASSWALETQYF

clone_size: .
v_call: TRBV2
cdr3_length: 15
d_call: TRBD2
j_call: TRBJ2-1
cdr3_nt: TGTGCCAGCCTGACTCTAGCGGGAGGGTACAATGAGCAGTTCTTC
cdr3_aa: CASLTLAGGYNEQFF

clone_size: .
v_call: TRBV10-3
cdr3_length: 14
d_call: TRBD2
j_call: TRBJ2-1
cdr3_nt: TGTGCCATAGGACTAGCGGAGGAATTCAATGAGCAGTTCTTC
cdr3_aa: CAIGLAEEFNEQFF

clone_size: .
v_call: TRBV30
cdr3_length: 14
d_call: TRBD1
j_call: TRBJ2-5
cdr3_nt: TGTGCCTGGGGTCTGGGGACAGGGGGAGAGACCCAGTACTTC
cdr3_aa: CAWGLGTGGETQYF

clone_size: .
v_call: TRBV9
cdr3_length: 13
d_call: .
j_call: TRBJ2-7
cdr3_nt: TGTGCCAGCACTCCGGGGCCGGCGGGGGAGCAGTACTTC
cdr3_aa: CASTPGPAGEQYF

clone_size: .
v_call: TRBV5-1
cdr3_length: 13
d_call: TRBD1
j_call: TRBJ1-5
cdr3_nt: TGCGCCAGCAGCCCAGACAGGGGGCAGCCCCAGCATTTT
cdr3_aa: CASSPDRGQPQHF

clone_size: .
v_call: TRBV2
cdr3_length: 14
d_call: .
j_call: TRBJ2-7
cdr3_nt: TGTGCCAGCAGTCCACAGGGTATCACCTACGAGCAGTACTTC
cdr3_aa: CASSPQGITYEQYF

clone_size: .
v_call: TRBV11-2
cdr3_length: 13
d_call: .
j_call: TRBJ2-5
cdr3_nt: TGTGCCAGCAGCAAGGGGCTACAAGAGACCCAGTACTTC
cdr3_aa: CASSKGLQETQYF

clone_size: .
v_call: TRBV4-1
cdr3_length: 14
d_call: .
j_call: TRBJ2-2
cdr3_nt: TGCGCCAGCAGCCAAGAAAGGCATGTAGGGGAGCTGTTTTTT
cdr3_aa: CASSQERHVGELFF

clone_size: .
v_call: TRBV19
cdr3_length: 14
d_call: .
j_call: TRBJ2-3
cdr3_nt: TGTGCCAGTAGTCCAGGGTCGCGGGGAGATACGCAGTATTTT
cdr3_aa: CASSPGSRGDTQYF